Below, 30 T cell receptor beta chains from the same sample are listed, as sequenced in a study of human T cells and chemical hapten exposure. TCRdb reanalysed the RACE reads using MiXCR and keeps one entry per CDR3 protein. Of about 98,000 distinct CDR3 sequences in the sample, about 10% were seen once. Time point described: pre-sensitization, week 0. Treatment reported: therapeutic diphenylcyclopropenone sensitization with weekly scalp DPC. Sequenced here: whole blood, sampled in connection with sensitization to the hapten diphenylcyclopropenone (DPC). Receptors originate from a woman aged 60-70 years with alopecia areata. Some clones in this sample may be carry-over from other donors' samples.

This clonotype was recorded many times. The gene calls are TRBV15 and TRBJ1-2, with 8 bases that match TRBD1. Germline CDR1 LNHNV, CDR2 YYDKDF (reference sequence). With 3 bases clipped from V and 7 bases from J, the junction kept 10 bases outside the gene matches. CDR3 size: 15 residues. DNA for the CDR3: TGTGCCACCAGCAGGGACAGGGATTCTTTTGTTGGCTACACCTTC. Amino acids: CATSRDRDSFVGYTF.

This clonotype was seen at least ten times. This chain joins TRBV7-9 and TRBJ1-5; D is unresolved. Looked up from germline, CDR1 is SEHNR and CDR2 is FQNEAQ (reference sequence). This CDR3 comprises 14 residues. The germline V and J ends were trimmed by 2 bases and 10 bases, with 15 bases remaining between them. DNA for the CDR3: TGTGCCAGCAGCTTATCTTTGGCTTGGGGTCCCCAGCATTTT. Its translation is CASSLSLAWGPQHF.

This chain links TRBV9 with TRBJ2-1; TRBD2 aligns across 10 bases. Trimming removed 0 bases from V and 10 bases from J; junction bases left unmatched: 7. Germline loops: CDR1 SGDLS, CDR2 YYNGEE. The CDR3 extends over 15 amino acids. The CDR3 DNA sequence: TGTGCCAGCAGCGTAGGAAGCGGGGGGGCCTACGAGCAGTTCTTC. It specifies CASSVGSGGAYEQFF. The full variable domain, rest sourced from reference TRBV9 and TRBJ2-1, is DSGVTQTPKHLITATGQRVTLRCSPRSGDLSVYWYQQSLDQGLQFLIQYYNGEERAKGNILERFSAQQFPDLHSELNLSSLELGDSALYFCASSVGSGGAYEQFFGPGTRLTVL.

A few counts support this clonotype. The chain employs TRBV5-4 and TRBJ1-1, with no clear D. CDR1 SGHNT and CDR2 YYREEE come from the germline V gene (reference sequence). V was trimmed by 4 bases and J by 5 bases, leaving 15 bases between them. There are 14 residues in the CDR3. The CDR3 region has the DNA TGTGCCAGCAGCGCCCGAGTCGGACGGACTGAAGCTTTCTTT. Protein product: CASSARVGRTEAFF.

This chain links TRBV6-5 with TRBJ1-2; D remains unclear. The CDR3 spans 15 residues. Trimming took 0 bases from V and 4 from J, leaving 12 bases between them. CDR1 and CDR2 (germline): MNHEY, SVGAGI. The CDR3 nucleotides are TGTGCCAGCAGTTACTCGACCATAGTCAGCTATGGCTACACCTTC. This codes for CASSYSTIVSYGYTF.

This chain joins TRBV3-1 and TRBJ2-3; 10 nucleotides match TRBD2. The CDR3 is made up of 15 amino acids. V lost 4 bases and J lost 4; bases outside the gene matches: 5. Per the germline V gene, CDR1 is LGHDT and CDR2 is YNNKEL (reference sequence). CDR3 sequence (DNA): TGTGCCAGCAGCCCCAGGCTAGCGGGGGCAGATACGCAGTATTTT. Amino acid sequence: CASSPRLAGADTQYF.

The chain is built from TRBV20-1 and TRBJ1-6; no clear D gene. Trimming left V 5 bases short and J 5 bases short, with 19 bases between. Looked up from germline, CDR1 is DFQATT and CDR2 is SNEGSKA (reference sequence). The CDR3 contains 16 residues. The CDR3 sequence: CSAGKEGNSDNSPLHF. Here the CDR3 DNA reads TGCAGTGCTGGCAAGGAAGGGAACTCAGATAATTCACCCCTCCACTTT.

This clonotype was seen many times. The chain couples TRBV7-8 to TRBJ1-5, with D possibly TRBD1 on 5 matching bases. Trimming left V 7 bases short and J 1 base short, with 23 bases between. Germline loops: CDR1 SGHVS, CDR2 FQNEAQ. This CDR3 region has 18 residues. Here the CDR3 reads CASTLRSRDLRSNQPQHF. The CDR3 DNA reads as TGTGCCAGCACCCTTCGCAGTAGGGACCTACGGAGCAATCAGCCCCAGCATTTT.

This clonotype was counted only a few times. The J gene is TRBJ1-4, the V gene TRBV6-6; 7 bases agree with TRBD1. The CDR3 spans 13 residues. Trimming at V came to 8 bases and at J to 7 bases, leaving 7 bases not matched to a gene. Germline CDR1 reads MNHNY; CDR2 reads SVGAGI (reference sequence). The CDR3 DNA follows: TGTGCCAGCCTCAACAGGGGAGGTGAAAAACTGTTTTTT. This translates into CASLNRGGEKLFF.

This clonotype occurred a few times. This chain connects TRBV2 to TRBJ2-1; possible D gene TRBD1, 5 bases. Germline V gene data show CDR1 as SNHLY and CDR2 as FYNNEI. This CDR3 region has 14 residues. V was trimmed by 5 bases and J by 8 bases, leaving 16 bases between them. CDR3: CASSNQGPVDEQFF. The CDR3 coding sequence is TGTGCCAGCAGTAATCAGGGCCCCGTGGATGAGCAGTTCTTC.

This clonotype was picked up many times. The V call is TRBV9, the J call TRBJ2-4; D is possibly TRBD1 (6 bases). V lost 3 bases, J lost 3 bases, and 16 bases lay in between. The CDR3 sequence is 16 residues long. Germline-derived CDR1 and CDR2 are SGDLS and YYNGEE. As DNA, the CDR3 is TGTGCCAGCAGCGAGGGGGACACGGTAGGCAAAAACATTCAGTACTTC. Amino acids: CASSEGDTVGKNIQYF.

This clonotype came up many times. The V and J genes are TRBV7-9 and TRBJ2-3; no firm D call. CDR1 is SEHNR, CDR2 FQNEAQ, per germline (reference sequence). V was shortened by 11 bases and J by 4 bases, with 13 bases between the two germline ends. The CDR3 has 12 residues. CDR3 bases: TGTGCCGGCTCGCCCCAGTCAGATACGCAGTATTTT. Translated, it gives CAGSPQSDTQYF.

This clonotype was recorded at least ten times. The chain links TRBV6-2 or TRBV6-3 to TRBJ1-5; 9 positions match TRBD1. The CDR3 length is 14 residues. The germline V gene has CDR1 MNHEY and CDR2 SVGEGT. J was trimmed by 4 bases and V by 7 bases; bases with no gene match: 5. DNA of the CDR3: TGTGCCAGCACCCGGACAGGGGAAAATCAGCCCCAGCATTTT. Translated, it gives CASTRTGENQPQHF.

The chain couples TRBV15 to TRBJ2-1, with D uncertain. Trimming shortened V by 4 bases and J by 7 bases, and 11 bases separated the two germline ends. CDR3 length: 13 amino acids. Per germline, CDR1 LNHNV and CDR2 YYDKDF (reference sequence). The CDR3 nucleotides are TGTGCCACCAGCACAAGTGGAAGGAATGAGCAGTTCTTC. This codes for CATSTSGRNEQFF.

This clonotype was seen at least ten times. The chain recombines TRBV30 with TRBJ2-1; D is perhaps TRBD1 (6 bases). CDR1 and CDR2 from the germline V gene are GTSNPN and SVGIG (reference sequence). The CDR3 loop spans 13 amino acids. This CDR3 reads CAAAQGSLNEQFF. CDR3 sequence (DNA): TGTGCTGCCGCTCAGGGGTCTCTGAATGAGCAGTTCTTC.

This chain links TRBV3-1 with TRBJ2-5; a possible D gene is TRBD2 (6 bases). Trimming took off 1 base at V and 1 base at J, with 13 bases between the two ends. The germline gives CDR1 LGHDT, CDR2 YNNKEL (reference sequence). CDR3 length: 16 residues. CDR3 amino acids: CASSQGWRGLQETQYF. CDR3 nucleotides: TGTGCCAGCAGCCAAGGTTGGCGGGGCCTCCAAGAGACCCAGTACTTC.

This clonotype was detected only a few times. This rearrangement joins TRBV21-1 to TRBJ2-5. TRBV21-1 is listed as a pseudogene. The CDR3 is 12 residues long. The CDR3 DNA reads TGTGCCAGCAGCAAACTCAGGGAGACCCAGTACTTC. Translation gives CASSKLRETQYF.

The V gene is TRBV7-3, the J gene TRBJ2-1, with TRBD2 matching over 9 bases. The CDR3 runs 14 residues. Germline V gene sequence: CDR1 SGHTA, CDR2 FQGTGA. Germline trimming cut 1 base from V and 9 bases from J; bases unmatched to any gene: 4. This CDR3 reads CASSLNLAGSEQFF. In DNA, the CDR3 is TGTGCCAGCAGCTTAAACCTAGCGGGGTCTGAGCAGTTCTTC.

This sequence joins TRBV2 and TRBJ2-1; 9 bases match TRBD1. Unmatched junction bases numbered 14, after V lost 11 bases and J lost 6 bases. The CDR3 is made up of 15 amino acids. The V gene's germline CDR1 is SNHLY and CDR2 FYNNEI. The CDR3 protein is CASSGRDRVGNEQFF. The CDR3 DNA is TGTGCCTCCTCAGGCCGGGACAGGGTCGGCAATGAGCAGTTCTTC.

This clonotype occurred many times. The gene calls are TRBV30 and TRBJ1-2; a possible D gene is TRBD1 (6 bases). The ends were cut back, 0 bases at V and 8 bases at J, with 13 bases in the middle. This CDR3 contains 13 residues. Germline V lookup: CDR1 GTSNPN, CDR2 SVGIG (reference sequence). CDR3 sequence: CAWSVREGVGYTF. CDR3 DNA: TGTGCCTGGAGTGTACGAGAGGGGGTCGGCTACACCTTC. Filled out from reference TRBV30 and TRBJ1-2, the complete variable domain reads SQTIHQWPATLVQPVGSPLSLECTVEGTSNPNLYWYRQAAGRGLQLLFYSVGIGQISSEVPQNLSASRPQDRQFILSSKKLLLSDSGFYLCAWSVREGVGYTFGSGTRLTVV.

This clonotype was found many times. The chain uses TRBV6-5 and TRBJ2-7; the match to TRBD2 covers 10 bases. The germline V gene encodes CDR1 MNHEY and CDR2 SVGAGI. CDR3 length: 16 residues. V gave up 5 bases and J gave up 0 bases; unmatched junction bases: 7. The CDR3 here is CASSGSGGSSSYEQYF. CDR3 nucleotides: TGTGCCAGCAGTGGTAGCGGGGGGTCGAGCTCCTACGAGCAGTACTTC.

This clonotype appeared many times. The rearrangement joins TRBV20-1 to TRBJ2-1; 9 bases align to TRBD1. This CDR3 has 14 amino acids. Looked up from germline, CDR1 is DFQATT and CDR2 is SNEGSKA (reference sequence). The V segment lost 2 bases and the J segment 7 bases; nucleotides outside the gene matches: 6. The CDR3 region is CSARPGQGVNEQFF. The CDR3 region has the DNA TGCAGTGCTAGACCGGGACAGGGAGTAAATGAGCAGTTCTTC.

The chain carries TRBV29-1 and TRBJ1-2; D possibly corresponds to TRBD1 (6 bases). Germline values: CDR1 SQVTM, CDR2 ANQGSEA. There are 14 residues in the CDR3. Trimming removed 5 bases at V and 4 bases at J, with 17 bases between. CDR3 sequence: CSVKGGGGGYGYTF. In DNA, the CDR3 is TGCAGCGTTAAAGGTGGGGGCGGCGGCTATGGCTACACCTTC.

The chain uses TRBV12-3 or TRBV12-4 and TRBJ1-5; 7 positions match TRBD1. The CDR3 spans 14 residues. With 3 bases clipped from V and 7 bases from J, the junction kept 6 bases outside the gene matches. In DNA form, the CDR3 reads TGTGCCAGCAGTTTGACAGGGACGTGGCAGCCCCAGCATTTT. Its protein is CASSLTGTWQPQHF.

The J gene is TRBJ2-5, the V gene TRBV19; 14 nucleotides agree with TRBD2. CDR1 is LNHDA and CDR2 is SQIVND in the germline V gene (reference sequence). The CDR3 extends over 16 amino acids. Trimming took 5 bases from V and 5 from J; bases not matched to a gene: 7. The CDR3, as DNA: TGTGCCAGTAGTTTTGGACTAGCGGGGGGAGAGGAGACCCAGTACTTC. Protein sequence: CASSFGLAGGEETQYF.

V and J are TRBV12-3 or TRBV12-4 and TRBJ1-4; D may be TRBD1 (5 bases). Trimming pared 6 bases from V and 6 bases from J, leaving 11 bases between. CDR3 size: 13 residues. The CDR3 loop reads CASRQDIYEKLFF. The CDR3 DNA sequence: TGTGCCAGCAGACAGGATATCTATGAAAAACTGTTTTTT.

Only a few counts were recorded for this clonotype. V usage is TRBV5-1 and J usage is TRBJ2-1; D perhaps matches TRBD1 (5 bases). This CDR3 region has 16 residues. The V gene lost 4 bases and the J gene lost 3 bases, with 17 bases spanning the gap. Germline V gene lookup returns CDR1 SGHRS and CDR2 YFSETQ. In DNA, the CDR3 is TGCGCCAGCAGCGTAACGGCAGGGTCGGACTACAATGAGCAGTTCTTC. It encodes CASSVTAGSDYNEQFF. Based on the CDR3 plus reference TRBV5-1 and TRBJ2-1, the full variable domain is KAGVTQTPRYLIKTRGQQVTLSCSPISGHRSVSWYQQTPGQGLQFLFEYFSETQRNKGNFPGRFSGRQFSNSRSEMNVSTLELGDSALYLCASSVTAGSDYNEQFFGPGTRLTVL.

The J gene is TRBJ1-6, the V gene TRBV9; 9 positions match TRBD1. V lost 2 bases, J lost 8 bases, and 5 bases stayed unmatched. The CDR3 loop spans 15 amino acids. The V gene's germline CDR1 is SGDLS and CDR2 YYNGEE. CDR3 residues: CASSVAGQGYSPLHF. The CDR3 DNA sequence: TGTGCCAGCAGCGTGGCGGGACAGGGATATTCACCCCTCCACTTT.

This clonotype was found many times. The chain recombines TRBV10-2 with TRBJ1-1; 10 bases are shared with TRBD1. The V and J ends lost 7 bases and 4 bases, in that order; junction bases with no gene match: 3. CDR1 and CDR2 (germline): WSHSY, SAAADI. This CDR3 has 13 amino acids. The CDR3 protein is CASTRTGGTEAFF. CDR3 nucleotide sequence: TGCGCCAGCACCCGGACAGGGGGCACTGAAGCTTTCTTT.

This clonotype was seen repeatedly, ten times or more. V is TRBV2 and J is TRBJ1-5; 8 positions match TRBD1. The CDR3 has 15 residues. V gave up 4 bases and J gave up 6 bases; unmatched junction bases: 8. Germline-derived CDR1 and CDR2 are SNHLY and FYNNEI. CDR3 protein: CASSGGLDRVQPQHF. CDR3 nucleotide sequence: TGTGCCAGCAGTGGGGGGCTGGACAGGGTTCAGCCCCAGCATTTT.